This T cell receptor beta chain derives from a study of T cell responses to AZD1222 COVID-19 vaccine. Profiling relied on immunoSEQ multiplex PCR, and the TCRdb table lists in-frame clones only, not all of them. Here the sample spans around 130,000 clones, 80% to 90% being singletons. The CDR3 is 15 amino acids. V lost 3 bases and J 2 bases, leaving 11 bases between the germline ends. Germline CDR1 reads SGHRS; CDR2 reads YFSETQ. The chain links TRBV5-1 to TRBJ2-2, with D uncertain. The receptor was derived from an adult who received the AZD1222 COVID-19 vaccine. Sequenced material: peripheral blood, taken 28 days after the second AZD1222 dose. CDR3 region: CASSSPDPNTGELFF. The CDR3 DNA is TGCGCCAGCAGCTCCCCGGACCCTAACACCGGGGAGCTGTTTTTT.